The rows below give T cell receptor beta chains drawn from one sample of a study of blood T cell repertoires in COVID-19. Only in-frame clones appear in the TCRdb table, and some are missing; sequencing was by immunoSEQ multiplex PCR. The sample has fewer than 250,000 clones, 80% to 85% seen once; the top ten hold more than 8.5%. The sequencing input was PBMCs or T cells enriched from blood (not recorded which). The receptors originated from a woman between 50 and 59 years old with acute COVID-19. The CDR3 runs from the conserved cysteine through the conserved F or W. Fields, in order: clone size, D gene, J gene, V gene, CDR3 DNA, CDR3 protein. The D gene is left open where the match is weak. Size values are once, few and many counts, or a class for expanded clones, and some rows have none.

>.|TRBD2|TRBJ2-5|TRBV24-1
TGTGCCACCAGAGGCAGCGGGGTGGAGACCCAGTACTTC
CATRGSGVETQYF
>.|TRBD2|TRBJ2-3|TRBV24-1
TGTGCCACCAGTGATTTCTTGCCAGCGGGAGAGGGAGATACGCAGTATTTT
CATSDFLPAGEGDTQYF
>few|.|TRBJ1-4|TRBV7-2
TGTGCCAGCAGCTTAGGGGGCCCAGGGGAAAAACTGTTTTTT
CASSLGGPGEKLFF
>few|.|TRBJ1-4|TRBV7-9
TGTGCCAGCAGCTTATTGGCGGTATCTGAAAAACTGTTTTTT
CASSLLAVSEKLFF
>.|.|TRBJ1-2|TRBV27
TGTGCCAGCAGTTTACAGGGTTATGGCTACACCTTC
CASSLQGYGYTF
>.|.|TRBJ1-2|TRBV6-5
TGTGCCAGCAGTTACAGGGGCTATGGCTACACCTTC
CASSYRGYGYTF
>.|.|TRBJ2-1|TRBV29-1
TGCAGCGTTGAAGATCTGCGCGGCTTCTTCTCCTACAATGAGCAGTTCTTC
CSVEDLRGFFSYNEQFF
>.|.|TRBJ2-7|TRBV30
TGTGCCTGGAGGGCGAACAGCTACTCTTACGAGCAGTACTTC
CAWRANSYSYEQYF
>few|TRBD2|TRBJ2-1|TRBV6-2/TRBV6-3
TGTGCCAGCAGTTACGGGGGGACTAGCGGGGCCCGGCGGAATGAGCAGTTCTTC
CASSYGGTSGARRNEQFF
>.|.|TRBJ1-4|TRBV2
TGTGCCAGCACTCCCCGGGACACGGCTAATGAAAAACTGTTTTTT
CASTPRDTANEKLFF
>.|TRBD1|TRBJ1-5|TRBV9
TGTGCCAGCAGCGCACAGGGGGCTATTGATCAGCCCCAGCATTTT
CASSAQGAIDQPQHF
>.|TRBD1|TRBJ1-6|TRBV6-1
TGTGCCAGCAGTGACGTGGACAGGGTGAGTTCACCCCTCCACTTT
CASSDVDRVSSPLHF
>.|.|TRBJ2-2|TRBV9
TGTGCCAGCAGCGGGCAAGGACAACTCAACACCGGGGAGCTGTTTTTT
CASSGQGQLNTGELFF
>.|.|TRBJ2-1|TRBV11-2
TGTGCCAGCAGCTTAGGGGCAGCCTACTCCTACAATGAGCAGTTCTTC
CASSLGAAYSYNEQFF
>.|.|TRBJ1-2|TRBV5-6
TGTGCCAGCAGCTTGCCCGGACAGCCTAACTATGGCTACACCTTC
CASSLPGQPNYGYTF
>.|TRBD2|TRBJ2-1|TRBV2
TGCGCCCGCGGGGGGCCTCGCGGGGGGGCCCACCAACTCTACAATGAGCAGTTCTTC
CARGGPRGGAHQLYNEQFF
>.|TRBD1|TRBJ1-5|TRBV18
TGTGCCAGCTCGAAACAGGGGGACCAGCCCCAGCATTTT
CASSKQGDQPQHF
>.|TRBD2|TRBJ2-3|TRBV2
TGTGCCAGCAGGGAACCGCTAGCGGGGGGGCCGGATACGCAGTATTTT
CASREPLAGGPDTQYF
>once|TRBD2|TRBJ2-1|TRBV15
TGTGCCACCAGCAGAGAACTAGCGTTATCTCAGTTCTTC
CATSRELALSQFF
>.|.|TRBJ2-2|TRBV14
TGTGCCAGCAGCCAGATGACAGGGAACACCGGGGAGCTGTTTTTT
CASSQMTGNTGELFF
>.|TRBD1|TRBJ1-5|TRBV12-3/TRBV12-4
TGTGCCAGCAGGGGGGACAGGGGTCAGCCCCAGCATTTT
CASRGDRGQPQHF
>.|TRBD2|TRBJ2-3|TRBV5-1
TGCGCCAGCAGCTTGGCCTGGGGTAGCGGGGGAACAGATACGCAGTATTTT
CASSLAWGSGGTDTQYF
>.|TRBD2|TRBJ2-3|TRBV3-1/TRBV3-2
TGTGCCAGCAGCCGACACGGGGGGGCCGGCACAGATACGCAGTATTTT
CASSRHGGAGTDTQYF
>.|TRBD2|TRBJ2-1|TRBV30
TGTGCCTGGGCCGGGACTAGCTACAATGAGCAGTTCTTC
CAWAGTSYNEQFF
>.|TRBD1|TRBJ2-7|TRBV2
TGTGCCAGCAGGATTACAGGGGTAAGCTCCTACGAGCAGTACTTC
CASRITGVSSYEQYF
>.|.|TRBJ2-7|TRBV27
TGTGCCAGCAGTTTACAGGGGAGATACGAGCAGTACTTC
CASSLQGRYEQYF
>.|TRBD1|TRBJ1-6|TRBV27
TGTGCCAGCAGTCCCCACTCACAGGGGAATTCACCCCTCCACTTT
CASSPHSQGNSPLHF
>.|TRBD1|TRBJ2-6|TRBV7-2
TGTGCCAGCAGCTCTCCCGGGACAGGGGGCTACTCTGGGGCCAACGTCCTGACTTTC
CASSSPGTGGYSGANVLTF
>.|.|TRBJ2-2|TRBV19
TGTGCCAGTAGTAAGTGGGGCCCGAACACCGGGGAGCTGTTTTTT
CASSKWGPNTGELFF
>.|TRBD2|TRBJ2-2|TRBV3-1/TRBV3-2
TGTGCCAGCAGCCAAGATGACGCGGGAGGGCCTTCCGGGGAGCTGTTTTTT
CASSQDDAGGPSGELFF
>.|.|TRBJ2-1|TRBV29-1
TGCAGCGCAAGGGGGACGAACCCCCATGAGCAGTTCTTC
CSARGTNPHEQFF
>.|.|TRBJ1-4|TRBV28
TGTGCCAGCAGCCAACCCGGACAGTCTAATGAAAAACTGTTTTTT
CASSQPGQSNEKLFF
>.|.|TRBJ2-2|TRBV18
TGTGCCAGCTCACTAACACAGACCGGGGAGCTGTTTTTT
CASSLTQTGELFF
>.|TRBD2|TRBJ2-7|TRBV28
TGTGCCAGCAGTTTCACTAGCGGGAGTCCCGACTTC
CASSFTSGSPDF
>.|TRBD2|TRBJ2-1|TRBV7-2
TGTGCCAGCAGCTTTACTAGCGGCTCCTACAATGAGCAGTTCTTC
CASSFTSGSYNEQFF
>few|.|TRBJ2-1|TRBV11-3
TGTGCCAGCAGCTTAACCAAACAAGTTTCCTACAATGAGCAGTTCTTC
CASSLTKQVSYNEQFF
>.|.|TRBJ1-3|TRBV2
TGTGCCAGCAGTAGAGACTCTACCTACTCTGGAAACACCATATATTTT
CASSRDSTYSGNTIYF
>.|TRBD2|TRBJ2-3|TRBV28
TGTGCCGTGGGCGGACTAGCGGGGGTGACAGATACGCAGTATTTT
CAVGGLAGVTDTQYF
>.|.|TRBJ1-1|TRBV10-3
TGTGCCATCAGGGACGGACAGATGAACACTGAAGCTTTCTTT
CAIRDGQMNTEAFF
>.|TRBD2|TRBJ2-1|TRBV9
TGTGCCAGCAGCGTAGGGAGTAGCGGGGCCTACAATGAGCAGTTCTTC
CASSVGSSGAYNEQFF
>.|TRBD1|TRBJ1-6|TRBV2
TGTGCCACCGCAGGGGGCTCCTATAATTCACCCCTCCACTTT
CATAGGSYNSPLHF
>.|TRBD1|TRBJ1-2|TRBV7-2
TGTGCCAGCAGCGTACCATACAGGGGGTTCGGCTATGGCTACACCTTC
CASSVPYRGFGYGYTF
>.|.|TRBJ1-1|TRBV12-3/TRBV12-4
TGTGCCAGCAGTTTGGGACAGAACACTGAAGCTTTCTTT
CASSLGQNTEAFF
>.|TRBD2|TRBJ2-7|TRBV6-6
TGTGCCAGCAGTCCAAGAGGGACTAGCTCCAACGAGCAGTACTTC
CASSPRGTSSNEQYF
>.|.|TRBJ1-1|TRBV2
TGTGCCAGCAGCCTTCTGGCCTTGAACACTGAAGCTTTCTTT
CASSLLALNTEAFF
>.|.|TRBJ2-1|TRBV6-5
TGTGCCAGCAGTTACGCCGGACTAAGGGGCAATGAGCAGTTCTTC
CASSYAGLRGNEQFF
>many|TRBD1|TRBJ1-6|TRBV5-1
TGCGCCAGCAGCCGAGACAGGGATAATTCACCCCTCCACTTT
CASSRDRDNSPLHF
>.|TRBD2|TRBJ2-5|TRBV3-1/TRBV3-2
TGTGCCAGCAGCCAACGAGCGGGAGGCCCCAGGACCCAGTACTTC
CASSQRAGGPRTQYF